A selection of T cell receptor beta chains follows, all from one sample in a study of T cell changes during pregnancy in multiple sclerosis. Sequenced by immunoSEQ multiplex PCR; TCRdb stores in-frame clones only, minus some. Of over 80,000 clones in the sample, around 95% were seen once. This sample comprised peripheral blood, obtained in the third trimester of pregnancy. The receptors come from a female donor in good health, enrolled as a control in a pregnancy study. CDR3s include the opening cysteine and the closing phenylalanine or tryptophan. A D gene is named only where the DNA matches it firmly. Expanded clones get a size class; other rows say once, few or many, or leave the size out.

TRBV6-1	.	TRBJ1-2	11	.	CASSPEGQVSF	TGTGCCAGCAGTCCGGAGGGGCAAGTGTCCTTC
TRBV5-1	TRBD2	TRBJ2-3	16	.	CASSLGRGGDTDTQYF	TGCGCCAGCAGCTTGGGCCGGGGGGGCGATACAGATACGCAGTATTTT
TRBV10-3	TRBD2	TRBJ2-1	17	.	CAISTGTSGPSYNEQFF	TGTGCCATCAGTACCGGGACTAGCGGCCCCTCCTACAATGAGCAGTTCTTC
TRBV11-3	.	TRBJ2-5	19	.	CASLGTGDGTWGVEETQYF	TGTGCCAGCCTCGGAACGGGGGACGGGACGTGGGGAGTGGAAGAGACCCAGTACTTC
TRBV28	.	TRBJ1-2	13	.	CASSLSLSYGYTF	TGTGCCAGCAGTTTGAGCCTTTCCTATGGCTACACCTTC
TRBV21-1	.	TRBJ1-1	16	.	CASSKPSRQGPAEAFF	TGTGCCAGCAGCAAACCGTCAAGACAGGGTCCCGCTGAAGCTTTCTTT
TRBV2	TRBD1	TRBJ2-3	14	.	CASSEQGASDTQYF	TGTGCCAGCAGTGAACAGGGGGCATCAGATACGCAGTATTTT
TRBV19	.	TRBJ2-2	13	once	CASSWAITGELFF	TGTGCCAGTAGTTGGGCAATTACCGGGGAGCTGTTTTTT
TRBV7-2	.	TRBJ2-7	13	.	CASSFGSSYEQYF	TGTGCCAGCAGCTTCGGGTCCTCCTACGAGCAGTACTTC
TRBV6-5	.	TRBJ2-2	15	.	CASSYKHSFTGELFF	TGTGCCAGCAGTTACAAGCACAGTTTCACCGGGGAGCTGTTTTTT
TRBV6-5	.	TRBJ1-4	14	.	CASRKDRSNEKLFF	TGTGCCAGCAGGAAGGACAGAAGTAATGAAAAACTGTTTTTT
TRBV6-5	.	TRBJ1-2	13	.	CASRQRGLNGYTF	TGTGCCAGCAGACAAAGAGGATTGAATGGCTACACCTTC
TRBV5-1	.	TRBJ2-1	12	.	CASSSSGTEQFF	TGCGCCAGCAGCTCATCCGGGACAGAGCAGTTCTTC
TRBV18	.	TRBJ1-2	15	.	CASSPLTEHNYGYTF	TGTGCCAGCTCACCATTGACTGAGCACAACTATGGCTACACCTTC
TRBV5-4	.	TRBJ2-3	15	.	CASSLMTDRTDTQYF	TGTGCCAGCAGCTTGATGACAGATAGGACAGATACGCAGTATTTT
TRBV6-5	TRBD2	TRBJ2-7	14	.	CASRSVGGGLEQYF	TGTGCCAGCCGATCAGTTGGGGGGGGTCTCGAGCAGTACTTC
TRBV27	TRBD2	TRBJ2-1	15	.	CASNPGGSSYNEQFF	TGTGCCAGCAATCCGGGGGGTAGCTCCTACAATGAGCAGTTCTTC
TRBV10-3	.	TRBJ1-1	12	.	CAASPGDTEAFF	TGTGCCGCCTCTCCAGGGGACACTGAAGCTTTCTTT
TRBV27	.	TRBJ2-7	14	once	CASSPSGFLYEQYF	TGTGCCAGCAGCCCCTCGGGGTTTCTCTACGAGCAGTACTTC
TRBV6-1	.	TRBJ1-3	12	once	CASSERGNTIYF	TGTGCCAGCAGTGAGAGGGGAAACACCATATATTTT
TRBV30	TRBD2	TRBJ2-5	15	.	CAWSIPAGTRKTQYF	TGTGCCTGGAGTATACCAGCGGGGACCCGTAAGACCCAGTACTTC
TRBV5-6	.	TRBJ2-1	14	.	CASSTAGFSNEQFF	TGTGCCAGCAGCACGGCGGGATTCAGCAATGAGCAGTTCTTC
TRBV28	.	TRBJ1-3	15	once	CASSTKGRAGNTIYF	TGTGCCAGCAGCACTAAAGGGAGAGCTGGAAACACCATATATTTT
TRBV28	TRBD2	TRBJ2-7	15	.	CASGPLAGGNNEQYF	TGTGCCAGCGGGCCTTTAGCGGGAGGGAACAACGAGCAGTACTTC
TRBV5-1	TRBD1	TRBJ2-1	14	.	CASTYVGDSNEQFF	TGCGCCAGCACCTATGTAGGGGACAGCAATGAGCAGTTCTTC
TRBV28	.	TRBJ2-1	16	.	CASSLGRRPGDNEQFF	TGTGCCAGCAGTTTAGGGCGGCGGCCCGGGGACAATGAGCAGTTCTTC
TRBV27	.	TRBJ1-1	13	.	CASREGGGTEAFF	TGTGCCAGCAGAGAGGGGGGGGGCACTGAAGCTTTCTTT
TRBV11-2	TRBD2	TRBJ2-7	14	few	CASSLASGPIEQYF	TGTGCCAGCAGCTTAGCTAGCGGGCCAATCGAGCAGTACTTC
TRBV4-1	.	TRBJ2-1	14	once	CASQGGDAYNEQFF	TGCGCCAGCCAGGGGGGTGACGCTTACAATGAGCAGTTCTTC
TRBV9	TRBD2	TRBJ2-5	16	.	CASSVEGLAGAETQYF	TGTGCCAGCAGCGTAGAGGGACTAGCGGGAGCCGAGACCCAGTACTTC
TRBV4-1	.	TRBJ2-1	17	.	CASSRGGAAASYNEQFF	TGCGCCAGCAGCCGAGGGGGGGCGGCAGCCTCCTACAATGAGCAGTTCTTC
TRBV19	TRBD1	TRBJ2-3	14	.	CASIKGGSTDTQYF	TGTGCCAGTATCAAAGGGGGCAGCACAGATACGCAGTATTTT
TRBV19	.	TRBJ2-3	13	.	CASSIAGGRTQYF	TGTGCCAGTAGTATAGCAGGAGGGAGAACGCAGTATTTT
TRBV6-5	TRBD1	TRBJ1-1	15	.	CASSTQGQGGTEAFF	TGTGCCAGCAGTACCCAAGGACAGGGTGGGACTGAAGCTTTCTTT
TRBV6-1	.	TRBJ1-5	15	.	CASTLGESSNQPQHF	TGTGCCAGCACCCTTGGTGAGAGTAGCAATCAGCCCCAGCATTTT
TRBV21-1	.	TRBJ2-7	21	.	CASSKAALTSGRFPLIYEQYF	TGTGCCAGCAGCAAAGCGGCCCTTACTAGCGGGAGGTTTCCTTTGATCTACGAGCAGTACTTC
TRBV19	TRBD1	TRBJ2-2	15	.	CASSIFTGGRRELFF	TGTGCCAGTAGTATCTTCACAGGGGGCAGGCGGGAGCTGTTTTTT
TRBV11-3	.	TRBJ2-3	13	.	CASSSLESDTQYF	TGTGCCAGCAGCTCGTTAGAGTCAGATACGCAGTATTTT
TRBV11-2	TRBD1	TRBJ2-3	15	.	CASSSGTGSTDTQYF	TGTGCCAGCAGCTCCGGGACAGGGAGCACAGATACGCAGTATTTT
TRBV27	TRBD1	TRBJ2-3	14	once	CASAWDRARDTQYF	TGTGCCAGCGCCTGGGACAGGGCCCGAGATACGCAGTATTTT
TRBV28	TRBD1	TRBJ2-4	17	.	CASSESAGGLSKNIQYF	TGTGCCAGCAGTGAAAGCGCAGGGGGCCTCTCCAAAAACATTCAGTACTTC
TRBV10-2	.	TRBJ2-1	13	.	CASSETITNEQFF	TGCGCCAGCAGTGAGACTATCACCAATGAGCAGTTCTTC